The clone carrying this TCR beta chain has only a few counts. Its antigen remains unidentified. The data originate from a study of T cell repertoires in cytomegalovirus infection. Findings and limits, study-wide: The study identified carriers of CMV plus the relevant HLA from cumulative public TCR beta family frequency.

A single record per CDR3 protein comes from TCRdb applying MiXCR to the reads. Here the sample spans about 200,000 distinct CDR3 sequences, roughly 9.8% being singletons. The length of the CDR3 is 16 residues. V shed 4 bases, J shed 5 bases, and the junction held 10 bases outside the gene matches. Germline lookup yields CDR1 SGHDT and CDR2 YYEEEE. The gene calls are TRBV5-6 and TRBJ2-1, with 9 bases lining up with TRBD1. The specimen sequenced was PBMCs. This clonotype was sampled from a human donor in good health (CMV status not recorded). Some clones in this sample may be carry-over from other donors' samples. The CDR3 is CASSGTGGLYHNEQFF. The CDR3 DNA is TGTGCCAGCAGCGGTACAGGGGGCTTGTACCACAATGAGCAGTTCTTC. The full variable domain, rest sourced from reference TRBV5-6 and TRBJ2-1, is DAGVTQSPTHLIKTRGQQVTLRCSPKSGHDTVSWYQQALGQGPQFIFQYYEEEERQRGNFPDRFSGHQFPNYSSELNVNALLLGDSALYLCASSGTGGLYHNEQFFGPGTRLTVL.